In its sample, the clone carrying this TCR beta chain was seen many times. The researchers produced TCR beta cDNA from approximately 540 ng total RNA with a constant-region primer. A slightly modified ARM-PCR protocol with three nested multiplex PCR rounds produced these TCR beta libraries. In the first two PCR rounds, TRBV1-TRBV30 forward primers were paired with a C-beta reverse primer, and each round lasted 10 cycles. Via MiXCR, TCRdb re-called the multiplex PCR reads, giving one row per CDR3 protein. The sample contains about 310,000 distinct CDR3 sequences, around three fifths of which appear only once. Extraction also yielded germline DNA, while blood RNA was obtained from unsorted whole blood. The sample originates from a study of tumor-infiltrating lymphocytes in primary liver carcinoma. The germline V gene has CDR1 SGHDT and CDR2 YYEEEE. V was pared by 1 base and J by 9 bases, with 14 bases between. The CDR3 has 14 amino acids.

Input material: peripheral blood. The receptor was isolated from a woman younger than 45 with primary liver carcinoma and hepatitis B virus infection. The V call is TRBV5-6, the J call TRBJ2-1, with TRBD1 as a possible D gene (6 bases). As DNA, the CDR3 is TGTGCCAGCAGCTTGTTCCTCGAAGGGGGTGAGCAGTTCTTC. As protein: CASSLFLEGGEQFF.